This passage covers 7 T cell receptor beta chains from one sample sequenced in a study of cytomegalovirus exposure and HLA in healthy donors. Primers: 60 Vbeta forward and 13 Jbeta reverse. The protocol was immunoSEQ multiplex PCR, while the TCRdb copy is restricted to in-frame clones and leaves out a portion. The sample has more than 110,000 clones, around 80% seen once; the top ten hold about 5%. The sample comprised PBMCs. These receptors originate from a male donor in good health and CMV-seronegative.

Note on this clone: A read error may account for a junction end that differs from germline. The chain has TRBV7-9 and TRBJ2-7; D not certain. The CDR3 totals 13 residues. Germline CDR1 is SEHNR and CDR2 is FQNEAQ (reference sequence). The CDR3 sequence: CSSSLDSSPEQYF. CDR3 nucleotide sequence: TGTTCCAGCAGCTTAGACTCTAGTCCCGAGCAGTACTTC.

This clone was seen a single time. V is TRBV5-1 and J is TRBJ2-1; perhaps TRBD1 as D (6 bases). V was pared by 4 bases and J by 2 bases, with 16 bases between. The CDR3 runs to 16 residues. Per the germline V gene, CDR1 is SGHRS and CDR2 is YFSETQ. This CDR3 reads CASSLTGDIAYNEQFF. The CDR3 DNA follows: TGCGCCAGCAGCCTCACCGGGGACATCGCCTACAATGAGCAGTTCTTC.

This CDR3 reads CASSEQGGSTGELFF. DNA for the CDR3: TGCGCCAGCAGTGAACAGGGGGGAAGCACCGGGGAGCTGTTTTTT. This chain uses TRBV4-1 with TRBJ2-2; 8 nucleotides line up with TRBD1. Germline V gene sequence: CDR1 MGHRA, CDR2 YSYEKL. Trimming at V came to 6 bases and at J to 4 bases, leaving 7 bases not matched to a gene. The CDR3 spans 15 residues.

J is TRBJ2-7 and V is TRBV2; 9 bases map to TRBD2. The CDR3 spans 15 residues. In germline, CDR1 is SNHLY, CDR2 FYNNEI. V shed 2 bases, J shed 7 bases, and the junction held 9 bases outside the gene matches. The CDR3 here is CASSEQGLAGREQYF. In DNA, the CDR3 is TGTGCCAGCAGTGAACAGGGACTAGCTGGACGGGAGCAGTACTTC.

V usage is TRBV9 and J usage is TRBJ2-3; the D gene is possibly TRBD2 (5 bases). Trimming left V 6 bases short and J 2 bases short, with 13 bases between. CDR3 size: 14 residues. CDR1 is SGDLS, CDR2 YYNGEE, per germline. The CDR3 loop is CASNTGVITDTQYF. CDR3 DNA sequence: TGTGCCAGCAACACCGGGGTAATCACAGATACGCAGTATTTT. The full variable domain, rest sourced from reference TRBV9 and TRBJ2-3, is DSGVTQTPKHLITATGQRVTLRCSPRSGDLSVYWYQQSLDQGLQFLIQYYNGEERAKGNILERFSAQQFPDLHSELNLSSLELGDSALYFCASNTGVITDTQYFGPGTRLTVL.

V gene TRBV6-5 combines with J gene TRBJ2-7; 7 bases map to TRBD1. Trimming at V came to 4 bases and at J to 5 bases, leaving 8 bases not matched to a gene. Germline CDR1 MNHEY, CDR2 SVGAGI. CDR3 length: 14 residues. Here the CDR3 reads CASSSIDRVHEQYF. CDR3 coding DNA: TGTGCCAGCAGTTCCATTGACAGGGTTCACGAGCAGTACTTC.

V is TRBV2 and J is TRBJ2-5, with TRBD2 identical over 8 bases. CDR3 length: 16 residues. In germline, CDR1 is SNHLY, CDR2 FYNNEI. The V gene end was trimmed by 6 bases and the J gene end by 5 bases; junction bases not matched to a gene: 14. DNA of the CDR3: TGTGCCAGCAGCCTCGGGGCGGGGGGAGCCTTGGAGACCCAGTACTTC. Translated: CASSLGAGGALETQYF.